The rows below give T cell receptor beta chains drawn from one sample of a study of identical twins. TCRdb processed the 5' RACE reads anew with MiXCR; each CDR3 protein has one entry. The sample consists of 200,000 to 300,000 distinct CDR3 sequences, 7.5% of them appearing once. These same data were also listed under a study on yellow fever vaccine responses in identical twins.

Sequencing was done on a sample of CD8+ T cells sorted from blood. The receptors derive from a young woman in good health. CDR3s include the opening cysteine and the closing phenylalanine or tryptophan. The D gene is left open where the match is weak. Expanded clones are given a class, and other clones once, few, many or no size at all.

clone_size	v_call	d_call	j_call	cdr3_nt	cdr3_aa
many	TRBV6-5	TRBD2	TRBJ2-3	TGTGCCAGCAGTTGGGGGGGTGCGCGGAGCACAGATACGCAGTATTTT	CASSWGGARSTDTQYF
many	TRBV29-1	-	TRBJ2-1	TGCAGCGTTGTCGGGAACAATGAGCAGTTCTTC	CSVVGNNEQFF
-	TRBV3-1	-	TRBJ2-3	TGTGCCAGCAGCCAAACACAGGGCAACACAGATACGCAGTATTTT	CASSQTQGNTDTQYF
few	TRBV12-3/TRBV12-4	TRBD1	TRBJ2-1	TGTGCCAGCAGTTTAGGGACAGGGGATGTGAATGAGCAGTTCTTC	CASSLGTGDVNEQFF
many	TRBV7-8	-	TRBJ2-2	TGTGCCAGCAGCTTAGATACCGGGGAGCTGTTTTTT	CASSLDTGELFF
few	TRBV7-9	TRBD2	TRBJ2-1	TGTGCCAGCAGCTCAGCGGGACGGACTAGCAGCTACAATGAGCAGTTCTTC	CASSSAGRTSSYNEQFF
few	TRBV5-1	TRBD1	TRBJ2-7	TGCGCCAGCAGCACGGAGGGGACAGGAACGACCTACGAGCAGTACTTC	CASSTEGTGTTYEQYF
few	TRBV11-1	TRBD2	TRBJ2-6	TGTGCCAGCAGCTTAGTTCGGGGGGTGTCAACCTCCAACTCTGGGGCCAACGTCCTGACTTTC	CASSLVRGVSTSNSGANVLTF
few	TRBV4-1	-	TRBJ1-6	TGCGCCAGCAGAAGCATCCCGGACTCCCTCTATAATTCACCCCTCCACTTT	CASRSIPDSLYNSPLHF
few	TRBV2	TRBD1	TRBJ1-5	TGTGCCAGCAGTGAAAGGACAGGGGGTGATCAGCCCCAGCATTTT	CASSERTGGDQPQHF
few	TRBV12-5	TRBD1	TRBJ1-4	TGTGCTAGTGGTCGGACAGGGGGGAATGAAAAACTGTTTTTT	CASGRTGGNEKLFF
few	TRBV5-6	-	TRBJ2-1	TGTGCCAGCAGCTTTGGGACGTCAGTAAATGAGCAGTTCTTC	CASSFGTSVNEQFF
few	TRBV19	-	TRBJ2-7	TGTGCCAGTAGCCCTGGGGACGTGGACGAGCAGTACTTC	CASSPGDVDEQYF
few	TRBV29-1	TRBD1	TRBJ1-2	TGCAGCGTCCCGCCCCTGACAGGGGACGGCTACACCTTC	CSVPPLTGDGYTF
many	TRBV4-1	-	TRBJ2-3	TGCGCCAGCAGCCAAGCGGTGGTAGATACGCAGTATTTT	CASSQAVVDTQYF
-	TRBV5-6	TRBD1	TRBJ2-5	TGTGCCAGCAGCCAACAGGGGGCTATTTTGGGAGGGACCCAGTACTTC	CASSQQGAILGGTQYF
many	TRBV4-1	-	TRBJ2-2	TGCGCCAGCAGCCAAAATCCCCCATCAGGCGGGGACAACACCCGGGAGCTGTTTTTT	CASSQNPPSGGDNTRELFF
many	TRBV3-1	-	TRBJ1-4	TGTGCCAGCAGCCATCCCCCTGCGACAACTAATGAAAAACTGTTTTTT	CASSHPPATTNEKLFF
many	TRBV27	TRBD2	TRBJ2-1	TGTGCCAGCAGTTTATACGGCGGGAGTGGGAATGAGCAGTTCTTC	CASSLYGGSGNEQFF
few	TRBV29-1	-	TRBJ1-1	TGCAGCGTTGATGGGGGGAGTACTGAAGCTTTCTTT	CSVDGGSTEAFF
-	TRBV7-9	-	TRBJ2-5	TGTGCCAGCAGCCTAAGTGTGGCCTCCCAAGAGACCCAGTACTTC	CASSLSVASQETQYF
few	TRBV27	TRBD1	TRBJ1-1	TGTGCCAGCAGTTCTCCGCGGACAGGGGTTGAAGCTTTCTTT	CASSSPRTGVEAFF
-	TRBV13	-	TRBJ1-1	TGTGCCAGCATTAAATCAAGGGGCACTGAAGCTTTCTTT	CASIKSRGTEAFF
few	TRBV6-2/TRBV6-3	TRBD2	TRBJ2-1	TGTGCCAGCACCCCAGCGGGAGACGTAAATGAGCAGTTCTTC	CASTPAGDVNEQFF
-	TRBV4-1	-	TRBJ2-2	TGCGCCAGCAGCATTCGCGCCGTAGGACCCCTGAACACCGGGGAGCTGTTTTTT	CASSIRAVGPLNTGELFF
-	TRBV4-1	TRBD2	TRBJ2-1	TGCGCCAGCAGCCAGTCCCTAGCGGGGTCCTACAATGAGCAGTTCTTC	CASSQSLAGSYNEQFF
few	TRBV4-1	-	TRBJ2-7	TGCGCCAGCAGCCAAGGGGGGCAGGGTCCCGCCGAGCAGTACTTC	CASSQGGQGPAEQYF
-	TRBV7-9	TRBD1	TRBJ2-7	TGTGCCAGCACCCCCCTAGGGGGCGGAACCTACGAGCAGTACTTC	CASTPLGGGTYEQYF
many	TRBV3-1	TRBD2	TRBJ2-7	TGTGCCAGCAGCCAAGAACTAGCGGGTTTTTACGAGCAGTACTTC	CASSQELAGFYEQYF
many	TRBV29-1	-	TRBJ1-2	TGCAGCGTTGAGGGGGGGGCTGGCTATGGCTACACCTTC	CSVEGGAGYGYTF
few	TRBV10-3	TRBD1	TRBJ1-1	TGTGCCATCAGTGAGTCCTCCGGGACAGGGGGGACTGAAGCTTTCTTT	CAISESSGTGGTEAFF
few	TRBV21-1	-	TRBJ2-2	TGTGCCAGCAGCAAAATAATGGGGGTGGCGAACACCGGGGAGCTGTTTTTT	CASSKIMGVANTGELFF
many	TRBV25-1	TRBD1	TRBJ1-1	TGTGCCAGCAGTCCCCGGGACAGGGGCACTGAAGCTTTCTTT	CASSPRDRGTEAFF
-	TRBV7-6	-	TRBJ2-5	TGTGCCAGCAGGATCCGACAGTCGTACCAAGAGACCCAGTACTTC	CASRIRQSYQETQYF
few	TRBV2	-	TRBJ2-5	TGTGCCAGCAGTGAGTCCAGAGACCAAGAGACCCAGTACTTC	CASSESRDQETQYF
-	TRBV9	TRBD2	TRBJ2-5	TGTGCCAGCAGCAGGGAGCGGGAGCAAGAGACCCAGTACTTC	CASSREREQETQYF
-	TRBV11-3	-	TRBJ2-7	TGTGCCAGCAGCTCCGGGACGGCCACCTACGAGCAGTACTTC	CASSSGTATYEQYF
few	TRBV2	-	TRBJ1-2	TGTGCCAGCAGTGGGGAGACTGGCTACACCTTC	CASSGETGYTF
many	TRBV3-1	TRBD2	TRBJ2-5	TGTGCCAGCAGCCCACGGACTAGCGGGGGGCTCGAGACCCAGTACTTC	CASSPRTSGGLETQYF
-	TRBV28	-	TRBJ2-3	TGTGCCAGCAGCCAGAAGGGGGGCCCAACTACAGATACGCAGTATTTT	CASSQKGGPTTDTQYF
few	TRBV15	TRBD2	TRBJ2-3	TGTGCCACCACCATCAGGACTAGCGGGAGCACAGATACGCAGTATTTT	CATTIRTSGSTDTQYF
few	TRBV19	-	TRBJ2-3	TGTGCCAGTAGTATAGCACTCGGCACAGATACGCAGTATTTT	CASSIALGTDTQYF
few	TRBV14	-	TRBJ1-1	TGTGCCAGCAGCCAAGACACCGGGAACACTGAAGCTTTCTTT	CASSQDTGNTEAFF
many	TRBV5-1	TRBD2	TRBJ2-3	TGCGCCAGCAGCCGCAGCGGGACTAGCGGAGATACGCAGTATTTT	CASSRSGTSGDTQYF
few	TRBV11-2	TRBD2	TRBJ2-2	TGTGCCAGCAGCCCAAACCCACCGGGACTAGCGGGGGGAGTCACCGGGGAGCTGTTTTTT	CASSPNPPGLAGGVTGELFF
few	TRBV12-3/TRBV12-4	TRBD2	TRBJ2-7	TGTGCCAGCAGTGGGGGACTAACGAACGAGCAGTACTTC	CASSGGLTNEQYF
many	TRBV24-1	TRBD1	TRBJ1-5	TGTGCCACCAGTTGGGGGGGGACAGGAGATCAGCCCCAGCATTTT	CATSWGGTGDQPQHF
many	TRBV29-1	-	TRBJ1-2	TGCAGCGTTGAATGGGGAGTAAGCGGCTACACCTTC	CSVEWGVSGYTF
few	TRBV29-1	-	TRBJ2-7	TGCAGCGTTGATGGCTTGGACCCGCCCTACGAGCAGTACTTC	CSVDGLDPPYEQYF
many	TRBV9	-	TRBJ2-1	TGTGCCAGCAGCGCCTGGGACCTCTCCTACAATGAGCAGTTCTTC	CASSAWDLSYNEQFF
-	TRBV2	-	TRBJ2-2	TGTGCCAGCAGTGAACTTGTTACCGGGGAGCTGTTTTTT	CASSELVTGELFF
-	TRBV9	-	TRBJ1-3	TGTGCCAGCAGCCCGTCTGGGGGAAACACCATATATTTT	CASSPSGGNTIYF